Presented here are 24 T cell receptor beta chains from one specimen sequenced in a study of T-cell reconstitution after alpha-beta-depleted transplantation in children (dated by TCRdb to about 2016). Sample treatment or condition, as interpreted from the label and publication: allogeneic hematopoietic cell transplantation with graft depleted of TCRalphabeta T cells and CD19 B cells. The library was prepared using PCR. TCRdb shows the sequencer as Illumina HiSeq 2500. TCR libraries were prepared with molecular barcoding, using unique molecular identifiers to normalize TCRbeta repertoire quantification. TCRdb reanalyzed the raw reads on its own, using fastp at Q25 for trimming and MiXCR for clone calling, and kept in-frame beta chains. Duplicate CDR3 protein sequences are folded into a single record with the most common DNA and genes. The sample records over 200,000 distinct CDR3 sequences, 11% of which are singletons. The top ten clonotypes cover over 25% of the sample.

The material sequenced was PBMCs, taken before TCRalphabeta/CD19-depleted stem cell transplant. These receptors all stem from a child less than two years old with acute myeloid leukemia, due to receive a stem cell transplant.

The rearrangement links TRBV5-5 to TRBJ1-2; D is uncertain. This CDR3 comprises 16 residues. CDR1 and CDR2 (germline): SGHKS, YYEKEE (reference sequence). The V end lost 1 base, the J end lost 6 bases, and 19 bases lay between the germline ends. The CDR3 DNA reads TGTGCCAGCAGCTTGTGGAAGAGTCAGGCGGCTAATGGCTACACCTTC. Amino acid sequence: CASSLWKSQAANGYTF.

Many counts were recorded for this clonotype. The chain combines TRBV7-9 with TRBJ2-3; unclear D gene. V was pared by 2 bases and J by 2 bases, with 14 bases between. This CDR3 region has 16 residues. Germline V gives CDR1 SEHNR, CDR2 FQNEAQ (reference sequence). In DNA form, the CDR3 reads TGTGCCAGCAGCTTATCCCCAGGCGATGTCACAGATACGCAGTATTTT. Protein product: CASSLSPGDVTDTQYF.

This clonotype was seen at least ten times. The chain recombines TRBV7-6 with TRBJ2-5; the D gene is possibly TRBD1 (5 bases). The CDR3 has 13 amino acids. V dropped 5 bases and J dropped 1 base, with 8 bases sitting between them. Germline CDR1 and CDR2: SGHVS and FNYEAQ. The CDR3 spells CASSRGRQETQYF. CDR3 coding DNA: TGTGCCAGCAGCAGGGGTCGCCAAGAGACCCAGTACTTC.

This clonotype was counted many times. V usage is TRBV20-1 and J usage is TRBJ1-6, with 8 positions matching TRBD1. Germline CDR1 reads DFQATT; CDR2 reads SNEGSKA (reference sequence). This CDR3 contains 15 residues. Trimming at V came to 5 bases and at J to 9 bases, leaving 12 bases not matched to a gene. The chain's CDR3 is CSAPGLGQGGSPLHF. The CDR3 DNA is TGCAGTGCTCCAGGTCTCGGACAGGGTGGTTCACCCCTCCACTTT.

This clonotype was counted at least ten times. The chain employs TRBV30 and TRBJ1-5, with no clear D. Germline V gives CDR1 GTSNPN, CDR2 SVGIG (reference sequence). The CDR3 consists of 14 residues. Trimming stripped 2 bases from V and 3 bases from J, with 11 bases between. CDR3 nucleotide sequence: TGTGCCTGGAGTCTATCATGGAACAATCAGCCCCAGCATTTT. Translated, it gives CAWSLSWNNQPQHF.

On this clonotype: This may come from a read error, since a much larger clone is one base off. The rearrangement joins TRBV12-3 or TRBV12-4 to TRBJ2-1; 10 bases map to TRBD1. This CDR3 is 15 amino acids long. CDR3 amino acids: CASNPGTGDRNERFF. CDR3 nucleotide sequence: TGTGCCAGCAATCCCGGGACAGGGGATCGGAATGAGCGGTTCTTC.

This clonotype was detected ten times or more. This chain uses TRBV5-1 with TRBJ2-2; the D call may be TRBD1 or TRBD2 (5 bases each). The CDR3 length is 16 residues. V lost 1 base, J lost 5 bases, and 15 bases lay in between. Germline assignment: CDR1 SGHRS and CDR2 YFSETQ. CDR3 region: CASSLSVGTETGELFF. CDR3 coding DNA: TGCGCCAGCAGCTTGAGTGTGGGGACGGAGACCGGGGAGCTGTTTTTT.

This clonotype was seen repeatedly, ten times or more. CDR3 in amino acids: CSARDQEYEQYF. CDR3 sequence (DNA): TGCAGTGCTAGAGATCAGGAGTACGAGCAGTACTTC. This sequence joins TRBV20-1 and TRBJ2-7; the D is unclear. The germline CDR1 and CDR2 sequences are DFQATT and SNEGSKA (reference sequence). V shed 0 bases and J shed 4 bases, with 7 bases lying between them. The CDR3 has 12 residues.

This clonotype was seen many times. CDR3 sequence (DNA): TGTGCCAGCTCCTCGCAGGGAGAGACCCAGTACTTC. Amino acid sequence: CASSSQGETQYF. This chain links TRBV18 with TRBJ2-5; a weak D match, TRBD1 (5 bases). CDR1 is KGHSH and CDR2 is LQKENI in the germline V gene. The V gene lost 6 bases and the J gene lost 4 bases, with 9 bases spanning the gap. The CDR3 spans 12 residues.

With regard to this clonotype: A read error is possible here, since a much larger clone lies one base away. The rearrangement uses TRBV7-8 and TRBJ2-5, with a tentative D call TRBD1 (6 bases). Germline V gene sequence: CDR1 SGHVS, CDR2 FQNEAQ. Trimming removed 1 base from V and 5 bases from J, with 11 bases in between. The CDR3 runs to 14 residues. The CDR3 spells CASSLEWQGETQYF. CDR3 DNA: TGTGCCAGCAGCTTAGAGTGGCAGGGGGAGACCCAGTACTTC.

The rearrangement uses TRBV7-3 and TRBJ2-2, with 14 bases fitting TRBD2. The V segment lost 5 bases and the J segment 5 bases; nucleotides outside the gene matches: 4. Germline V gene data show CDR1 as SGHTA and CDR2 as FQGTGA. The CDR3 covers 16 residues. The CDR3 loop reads CASSRLAGGPTGELFF. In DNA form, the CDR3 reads TGTGCCAGCAGCCGACTAGCGGGGGGGCCTACCGGGGAGCTGTTTTTT.

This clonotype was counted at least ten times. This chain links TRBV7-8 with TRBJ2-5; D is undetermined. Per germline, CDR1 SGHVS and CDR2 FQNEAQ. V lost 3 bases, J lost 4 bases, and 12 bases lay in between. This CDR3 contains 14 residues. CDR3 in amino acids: CASSLLSKLETQYF. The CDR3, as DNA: TGTGCCAGCAGCTTGCTCTCCAAGTTAGAGACCCAGTACTTC.

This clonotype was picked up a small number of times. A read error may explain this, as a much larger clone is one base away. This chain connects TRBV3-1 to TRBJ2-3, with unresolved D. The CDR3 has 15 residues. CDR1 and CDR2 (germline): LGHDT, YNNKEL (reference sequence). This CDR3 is CATSPGRLNTDTQYF. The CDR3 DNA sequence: TGTGCCACCAGCCCTGGACGGCTTAACACAGATACGCAGTATTTT.

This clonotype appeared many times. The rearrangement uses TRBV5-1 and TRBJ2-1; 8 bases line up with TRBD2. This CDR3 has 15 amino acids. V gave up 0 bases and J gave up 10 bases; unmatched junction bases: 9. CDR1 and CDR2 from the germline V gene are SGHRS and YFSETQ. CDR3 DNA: TGCGCCAGCAGCTTGGTAACGGGAGGGCCTGGGGAGCAGTTCTTC. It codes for CASSLVTGGPGEQFF.

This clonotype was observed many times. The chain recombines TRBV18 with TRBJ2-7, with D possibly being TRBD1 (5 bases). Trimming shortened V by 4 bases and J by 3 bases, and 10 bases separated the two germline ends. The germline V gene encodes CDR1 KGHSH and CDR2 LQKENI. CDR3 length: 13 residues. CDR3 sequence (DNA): TGTGCCAGCTCACGACATCAGGGCTACGAGCAGTACTTC. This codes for CASSRHQGYEQYF.

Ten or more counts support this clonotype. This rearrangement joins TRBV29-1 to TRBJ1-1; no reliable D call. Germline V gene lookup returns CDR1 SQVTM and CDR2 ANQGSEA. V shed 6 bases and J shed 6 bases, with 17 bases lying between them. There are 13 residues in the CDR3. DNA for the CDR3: TGCAGCGTCAGGAGGTTGGAGGATCCTGAAGCTTTCTTT. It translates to CSVRRLEDPEAFF. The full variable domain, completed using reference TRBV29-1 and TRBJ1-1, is SAVISQKPSRDICQRGTSLTIQCQVDSQVTMMFWYRQQPGQSLTLIATANQGSEATYESGFVIDKFPISRPNLTFSTLTVSNMSPEDSSIYLCSVRRLEDPEAFFGQGTRLTVV.

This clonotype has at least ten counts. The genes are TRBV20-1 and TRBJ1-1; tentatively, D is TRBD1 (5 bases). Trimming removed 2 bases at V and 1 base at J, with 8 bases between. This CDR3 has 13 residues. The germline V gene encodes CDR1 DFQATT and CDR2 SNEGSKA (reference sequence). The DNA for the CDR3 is TGCAGTGCTAGACCGACAGCGAACACTGAAGCTTTCTTT. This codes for CSARPTANTEAFF.

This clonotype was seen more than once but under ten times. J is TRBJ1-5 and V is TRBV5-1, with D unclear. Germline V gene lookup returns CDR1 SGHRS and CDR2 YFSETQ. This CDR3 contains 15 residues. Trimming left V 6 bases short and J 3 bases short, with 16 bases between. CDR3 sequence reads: CASTVSGEPNQPQHF. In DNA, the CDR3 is TGCGCCAGCACCGTTTCCGGGGAACCCAATCAGCCCCAGCATTTT. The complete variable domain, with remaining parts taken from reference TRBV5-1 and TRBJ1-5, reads KAGVTQTPRYLIKTRGQQVTLSCSPISGHRSVSWYQQTPGQGLQFLFEYFSETQRNKGNFPGRFSGRQFSNSRSEMNVSTLELGDSALYLCASTVSGEPNQPQHFGDGTRLSIL.

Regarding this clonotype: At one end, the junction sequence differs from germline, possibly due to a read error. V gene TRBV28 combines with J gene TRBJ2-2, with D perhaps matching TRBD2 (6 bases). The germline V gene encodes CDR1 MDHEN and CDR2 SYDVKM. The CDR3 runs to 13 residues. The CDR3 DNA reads TGTGTCAGCAGTGGGACTCTTTCCCGGGAGCTGTTTTTT. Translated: CVSSGTLSRELFF.

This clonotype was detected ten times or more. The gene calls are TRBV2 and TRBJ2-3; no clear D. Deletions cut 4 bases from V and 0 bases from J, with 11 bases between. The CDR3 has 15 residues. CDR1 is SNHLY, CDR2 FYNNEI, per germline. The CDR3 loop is CASSGRKGSTDTQYF. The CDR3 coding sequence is TGTGCCAGCAGTGGTCGAAAAGGGAGCACAGATACGCAGTATTTT.

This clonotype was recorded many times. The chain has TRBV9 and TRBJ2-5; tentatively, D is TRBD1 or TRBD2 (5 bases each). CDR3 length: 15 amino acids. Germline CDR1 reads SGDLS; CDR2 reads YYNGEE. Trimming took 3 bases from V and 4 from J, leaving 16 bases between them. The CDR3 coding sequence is TGTGCCAGCAGCGCGACAAACCTGGGGGTAGAGACCCAGTACTTC. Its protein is CASSATNLGVETQYF.

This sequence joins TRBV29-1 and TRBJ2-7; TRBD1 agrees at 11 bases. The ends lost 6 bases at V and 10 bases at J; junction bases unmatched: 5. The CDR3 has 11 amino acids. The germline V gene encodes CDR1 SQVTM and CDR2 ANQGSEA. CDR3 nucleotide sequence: TGCAGCGTCTGGGACAGGGGGAGACAGTACTTC. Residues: CSVWDRGRQYF.

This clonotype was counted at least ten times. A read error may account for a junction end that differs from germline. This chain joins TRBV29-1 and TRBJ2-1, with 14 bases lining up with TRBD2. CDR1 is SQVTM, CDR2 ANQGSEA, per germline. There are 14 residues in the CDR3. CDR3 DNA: TGCAGCGCTGAACGGACTAGCGGGAGGTCCGTTCAGTTCTTC. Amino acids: CSAERTSGRSVQFF.

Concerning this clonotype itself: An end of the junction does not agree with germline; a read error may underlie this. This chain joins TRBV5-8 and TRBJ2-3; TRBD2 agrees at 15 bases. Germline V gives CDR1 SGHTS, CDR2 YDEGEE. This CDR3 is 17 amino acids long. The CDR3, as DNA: TGTGCCCGCAGCTTGGGACTAGCGGGAGGACCCACAGATACGCAGTATTTT. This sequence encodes CARSLGLAGGPTDTQYF.